This T cell receptor beta chain appears in the sequencing data of a study of cytomegalovirus exposure and HLA in healthy donors. It was with 60 Vbeta and 13 Jbeta primers that the PCR ran. Libraries were prepared by immunoSEQ multiplex PCR; TCRdb keeps only in-frame clonotypes and omits some of them. The profile shows 70,000 to 95,000 clones, about 80% of them singletons. The CDR3 covers 13 residues. Looked up from germline, CDR1 is SGHTA and CDR2 is FQGNSA. V lost 5 bases, J lost 13 bases, and 15 bases lay in between. The chain has TRBV7-2 and TRBJ1-6; tentative D call: TRBD1 (6 bases). The sequenced sample was PBMCs. The sequence derives from a man between 45 and 60 years old in good health and CMV-seronegative. Written as DNA, the CDR3 is TGTGCCAGCAGCAACGGGGGGCCGGGGCCCCTCCACTTT. Amino acids: CASSNGGPGPLHF.